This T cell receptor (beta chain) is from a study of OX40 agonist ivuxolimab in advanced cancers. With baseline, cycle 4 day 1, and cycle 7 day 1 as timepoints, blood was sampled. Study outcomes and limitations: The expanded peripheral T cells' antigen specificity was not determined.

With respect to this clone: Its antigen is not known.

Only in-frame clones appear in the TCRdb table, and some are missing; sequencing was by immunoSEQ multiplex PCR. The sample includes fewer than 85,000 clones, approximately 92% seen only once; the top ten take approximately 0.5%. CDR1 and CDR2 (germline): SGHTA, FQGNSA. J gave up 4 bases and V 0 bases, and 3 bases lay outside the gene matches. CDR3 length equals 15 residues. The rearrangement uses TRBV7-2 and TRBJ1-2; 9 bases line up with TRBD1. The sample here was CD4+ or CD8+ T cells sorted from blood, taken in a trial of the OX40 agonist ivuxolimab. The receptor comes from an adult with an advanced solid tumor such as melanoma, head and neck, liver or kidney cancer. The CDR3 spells CASSLALQGAYGYTF. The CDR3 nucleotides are TGTGCCAGCAGCTTAGCCTTACAGGGGGCCTATGGCTACACCTTC.